These 16 T cell receptor beta chains came from one sample sequenced in a study of blood T cell repertoires in COVID-19. Repertoires were generated with immunoSEQ multiplex PCR, while TCRdb's copy carries only in-frame clones and drops some. The table has around 170,000 clones, roughly 87% seen once. Source material: peripheral blood. The receptors were gathered from a woman between 40 and 55 years old with acute or convalescent COVID-19.

This clone was recorded many times. CDR3 DNA sequence: TGTGCCAGCAGTGAAGCGTCGGGGGGGGGCCCAGAGACCCAGTACTTC. As protein: CASSEASGGGPETQYF. V gene TRBV6-1 combines with J gene TRBJ2-5; 8 nucleotides line up with TRBD2. Germline V lookup: CDR1 MNHNS, CDR2 SASEGT. The J segment lost 4 bases and the V segment lost 0 bases, leaving 7 bases of the junction unmatched. The CDR3 runs 16 residues.

This clone was observed once. The chain uses TRBV19 and TRBJ1-5; TRBD1 matches at 9 bases. The CDR3 totals 17 residues. The V and J ends lost 5 bases and 1 base, in that order; junction bases with no gene match: 9. Per germline, CDR1 LNHDA and CDR2 SQIVND (reference sequence). The CDR3 loop reads CASSSVRQGESNQPQHF. In nucleotides, the CDR3 is TGTGCCAGTAGTTCGGTGAGACAGGGGGAGAGCAATCAGCCCCAGCATTTT.

The V gene is TRBV7-8, the J gene TRBJ1-1; D gene uncertain. The V gene's germline CDR1 is SGHVS and CDR2 FQNEAQ. This CDR3 has 13 amino acids. V shed 3 bases and J shed 3 bases, with 8 bases lying between them. This chain's CDR3 is CASSFTVDTEAFF. Here the CDR3 DNA reads TGTGCCAGCAGCTTCACAGTGGACACTGAAGCTTTCTTT. Supplemented by reference TRBV7-8 and TRBJ1-1, the full variable domain reads GAGVSQSPRYKVAKRGQDVALRCDPISGHVSLFWYQQALGQGPEFLTYFQNEAQLDKSGLPSDRFFAERPEGSVSTLKIQRTQQEDSAVYLCASSFTVDTEAFFGQGTRLTVV.

This clone was seen a single time. The chain couples TRBV15 to TRBJ1-5, with no clear D. Germline loops: CDR1 LNHNV, CDR2 YYDKDF (reference sequence). V dropped 5 bases and J dropped 3 bases, with 8 bases sitting between them. The CDR3 length is 13 residues. CDR3 DNA: TGTGCCACCAGCGGACTTCCCAATCAGCCCCAGCATTTT. This codes for CATSGLPNQPQHF.

This chain joins TRBV7-9 and TRBJ1-3; maybe TRBD1 (6 bases). Germline assignment: CDR1 SEHNR and CDR2 FQNEAQ (reference sequence). This CDR3 has 17 amino acids. Trimming cost V 5 bases and J 0 bases, with 17 bases left between them. In DNA form, the CDR3 reads TGTGCCAGCAGCAGGACAGCTGAATATTACTCTGGAAACACCATATATTTT. As protein: CASSRTAEYYSGNTIYF.

V gene TRBV5-4 combines with J gene TRBJ2-3; no clear D. This CDR3 comprises 14 residues. Germline-derived CDR1 and CDR2 are SGHNT and YYREEE (reference sequence). The V gene lost 2 bases and the J gene lost 0 bases, with 7 bases spanning the gap. The CDR3 loop is CASSFPTSTDTQYF. For the CDR3, the DNA is TGTGCCAGCAGCTTCCCTACGAGCACAGATACGCAGTATTTT. Complete variable domain (other parts from reference TRBV5-4 and TRBJ2-3): ETGVTQSPTHLIKTRGQQVTLRCSSQSGHNTVSWYQQALGQGPQFIFQYYREEENGRGNFPPRFSGLQFPNYSSELNVNALELDDSALYLCASSFPTSTDTQYFGPGTRLTVL.

The gene calls are TRBV11-1 and TRBJ1-6, with 7 bases fitting TRBD1. V shed 4 bases and J 0 bases; nucleotides not matched to a gene: 3. CDR1 SGHAT and CDR2 FQDESV come from the germline V gene (reference sequence). This CDR3 has 16 amino acids. CDR3 sequence (DNA): TGTGCCAGCAGCTGGGACAGTAGCTCCTATAATTCACCCCTCCACTTT. This encodes CASSWDSSSYNSPLHF.

The CDR3 DNA sequence: TGCGCCAGCAGCCAAGGAACCACGACGGGACAGCCCCAGCATTTT. Translating gives CASSQGTTTGQPQHF. The rearrangement links TRBV4-1 to TRBJ1-5; D not resolved. The CDR3 has 15 residues. Germline V gene data show CDR1 as MGHRA and CDR2 as YSYEKL. V shed 1 base and J shed 7 bases, with 14 bases lying between them.

The J gene is TRBJ1-1, the V gene TRBV5-1; D uncertain. This CDR3 is built from 13 residues. Germline lookup yields CDR1 SGHRS and CDR2 YFSETQ. Trimming pared 7 bases from V and 5 bases from J, leaving 15 bases between. In DNA, the CDR3 is TGCGCCAGCGAGGGAGAGGGAAGGACTGAAGCTTTCTTT. Amino acid sequence: CASEGEGRTEAFF.

As DNA, the CDR3 is TGTGCCAGCAGTCCCACCAGGGCCCCCGACGAGCAGTACTTC. Its protein is CASSPTRAPDEQYF. The chain has TRBV28 and TRBJ2-7, with D tentatively TRBD1 (5 bases). CDR1 MDHEN and CDR2 SYDVKM come from the germline V gene. This CDR3 contains 14 residues. Trimming removed 5 bases from V and 5 bases from J, with 16 bases in between. Using reference TRBV28 and TRBJ2-7 for the parts outside the CDR3, the full variable domain is DVKVTQSSRYLVKRTGEKVFLECVQDMDHENMFWYRQDPGLGLRLIYFSYDVKMKEKGDIPEGYSVSREKKERFSLILESASTNQTSMYLCASSPTRAPDEQYFGPGTRLTVT.

The chain has TRBV5-1 and TRBJ1-1, with D tentatively TRBD1 (6 bases). Trimming cost V 4 bases and J 5 bases, with 18 bases left between them. The CDR3 length is 15 residues. The germline V gene encodes CDR1 SGHRS and CDR2 YFSETQ. CDR3 in DNA: TGCGCCAGCAGCAGGGGACAAGTTTGGGTGACTGAAGCTTTCTTT. Translation: CASSRGQVWVTEAFF.

The chain recombines TRBV28 with TRBJ2-2; weak D call: TRBD2 (5 bases). Germline V gene data show CDR1 as MDHEN and CDR2 as SYDVKM. The CDR3 has 15 amino acids. V lost 3 bases, J lost 4 bases, and 12 bases lay in between. Written as DNA, the CDR3 is TGTGCCAGCAGTTTGAACGGACTGCTCACCGGGGAGCTGTTTTTT. Amino acids: CASSLNGLLTGELFF.

This clone was recorded once. The chain uses TRBV19 and TRBJ2-1; 7 bases line up with TRBD2. V was pared by 5 bases and J by 9 bases, with 13 bases of the junction left unmatched. The CDR3 sequence is 15 residues long. Germline CDR1 LNHDA, CDR2 SQIVND (reference sequence). The DNA for the CDR3 is TGTGCCAGTAGTTACGGAGTTGGCGGGAGCCGTGAGCAGTTCTTC. Translating gives CASSYGVGGSREQFF. Supplemented by reference TRBV19 and TRBJ2-1, the full variable domain reads DGGITQSPKYLFRKEGQNVTLSCEQNLNHDAMYWYRQDPGQGLRLIYYSQIVNDFQKGDIAEGYSVSREKKESFPLTVTSAQKNPTAFYLCASSYGVGGSREQFFGPGTRLTVL.

This chain connects TRBV3-1 (or the pseudogene TRBV3-2) to TRBJ2-5, with 14 bases fitting TRBD2. Germline V gene data show CDR1 as LGHDT and CDR2 as YNNKEL (reference sequence). The CDR3 loop spans 17 amino acids. J gave up 4 bases and V 5 bases, and 9 bases lay outside the gene matches. The CDR3 coding sequence is TGTGCCAGCAGCTTTCCGGGACTAGCGGGAGACGGAGAGACCCAGTACTTC. This encodes CASSFPGLAGDGETQYF.

The V and J genes are TRBV5-4 and TRBJ2-3, with TRBD2 matching 7 bases. The CDR3 contains 15 residues. Germline assignment: CDR1 SGHNT and CDR2 YYREEE (reference sequence). Germline trimming cut 4 bases from V and 2 bases from J; bases unmatched to any gene: 7. CDR3 protein: CASSPSGANTDTQYF. The CDR3 DNA reads as TGTGCCAGCAGCCCAAGCGGGGCTAACACAGATACGCAGTATTTT.

This clone was observed a handful of times. This chain links TRBV29-1 with TRBJ1-6, with D tentatively TRBD1 (6 bases). The CDR3 is 15 amino acids. Between the trimmed V and J ends, which lost 6 bases and 6 bases, there was a span of 18 bases. Germline values: CDR1 SQVTM, CDR2 ANQGSEA. CDR3 DNA sequence: TGCAGCGTCCGCACGACAGGCGCCACTAATTCACCCCTCCACTTT. It is translated as CSVRTTGATNSPLHF.